Following are 18 T cell receptor beta chains from one sample sequenced in a study of shared clonotypes between healthy human individuals. Naive CD8 cells, CD45RO-negative and positively selected for CCR7, excluded terminally differentiated effector memory CD45RA+ cells. The data were produced by immunoSEQ multiplex PCR, yet TCRdb's version contains in-frame clones alone and is incomplete. The sample holds around 1,900,000 clones, 93% seen once. Sequencing input: naive CD8+ T cells from PBMCs. These receptors came from a man younger than 30 in good health. Some clones in this sample may be carry-over from other donors' samples.

Here the CDR3 reads CSVATLGTSGTDTQYF. In DNA form, the CDR3 reads TGCAGCGTCGCTACCCTCGGGACTAGCGGCACAGATACGCAGTATTTT. V is TRBV29-1 and J is TRBJ2-3; 10 bases are shared with TRBD2. The CDR3 runs 16 residues. The V and J ends lost 6 bases and 1 base, in that order; junction bases with no gene match: 10. Germline V gives CDR1 SQVTM, CDR2 ANQGSEA.

In its sample, this clone was seen once. The rearrangement joins TRBV30 to TRBJ2-3, with D tentatively TRBD1 or TRBD2 (5 bases each). The CDR3 runs 16 residues. Looked up from germline, CDR1 is GTSNPN and CDR2 is SVGIG (reference sequence). The V gene lost 2 bases and the J gene lost 2 bases, with 17 bases spanning the gap. The CDR3 loop is CAWSLQGRGLTDTQYF. CDR3 DNA sequence: TGTGCCTGGAGTCTGCAGGGACGAGGACTCACAGATACGCAGTATTTT.

The gene calls are TRBV7-9 and TRBJ1-2; no definite D call. V lost 3 bases, J lost 1 base, and 15 bases lay in between. The CDR3 totals 16 residues. The germline V gene encodes CDR1 SEHNR and CDR2 FQNEAQ (reference sequence). In DNA form, the CDR3 reads TGTGCCAGCAGCTTTGGTTTTCTCCCACTTAACTATGGCTACACCTTC. This sequence encodes CASSFGFLPLNYGYTF.

The chain recombines TRBV6-5 with TRBJ2-1, with D hard to call. Trimming shortened V by 6 bases and J by 10 bases, and 10 bases separated the two germline ends. The germline V gene has CDR1 MNHEY and CDR2 SVGAGI. The CDR3 has 11 residues. For the CDR3, the DNA is TGTGCCAGCAGCGCCGTAGGGGAGCAGTTCTTC. This translates into CASSAVGEQFF.

As DNA, the CDR3 is TGTGCCAGCAGCTTTGGTATGCAGGGACTGGGGGAGCAGTACTTC. This codes for CASSFGMQGLGEQYF. V and J are TRBV7-9 and TRBJ2-7; D may be TRBD2 (6 bases). V was trimmed by 3 bases and J by 7 bases, leaving 19 bases between them. Germline-derived CDR1 and CDR2 are SEHNR and FQNEAQ (reference sequence). The CDR3 has 15 amino acids.

This clone came up once. The rearrangement joins TRBV7-6 to TRBJ2-3; TRBD2 agrees at 10 bases. With V trimmed by 4 bases and J by 2 bases, 12 bases remained unmatched. The CDR3 consists of 18 residues. Germline CDR1 reads SGHVS; CDR2 reads FNYEAQ. CDR3: CASSSSRASGRHTDTQYF. CDR3 sequence (DNA): TGTGCCAGCAGCTCTAGTCGGGCTAGCGGGAGACACACAGATACGCAGTATTTT.

The V and J genes are TRBV10-3 and TRBJ2-7; tentative D call: TRBD1 (5 bases). The CDR3 covers 11 residues. Germline CDR1 reads ENHRY; CDR2 reads SYGVKD. V lost 10 bases and J 3 bases, leaving 10 bases between the germline ends. The CDR3, as DNA: TGTGCCACCAAAGACAGCTACGAGCAGTACTTC. Translated: CATKDSYEQYF.

The chain has TRBV5-1 and TRBJ2-3; 10 nucleotides align to TRBD1. V gave up 3 bases and J gave up 4 bases; unmatched junction bases: 11. The CDR3 has 17 residues. Germline loops: CDR1 SGHRS, CDR2 YFSETQ. The DNA for the CDR3 is TGCGCCAGCAGCTGGCAAGGACAGGGGGAGAGGGCAGATACGCAGTATTTT. Residues: CASSWQGQGERADTQYF.

The V gene is TRBV28, the J gene TRBJ2-7; D tentatively fits TRBD1 or TRBD2 (6 bases each). CDR3 length: 15 amino acids. CDR1 is MDHEN and CDR2 is SYDVKM in the germline V gene. V shed 7 bases and J shed 2 bases, with 18 bases lying between them. CDR3 nucleotides: TGTGCCAGCAAGGCCTACGGGGGCAGCACCTACGAGCAGTACTTC. This encodes CASKAYGGSTYEQYF.

This rearrangement joins TRBV28 to TRBJ2-7; D is uncertain. In germline, CDR1 is MDHEN, CDR2 SYDVKM. The CDR3 is made up of 15 amino acids. Deletions cut 5 bases from V and 0 bases from J, with 14 bases between. The chain's CDR3 is CASSNPASNSYEQYF. The CDR3 region has the DNA TGTGCCAGCAGTAATCCGGCGTCCAACTCCTACGAGCAGTACTTC.

V and J are TRBV13 and TRBJ1-2; no clear D gene. Germline CDR1 is PRHDT and CDR2 is FYEKMQ (reference sequence). The CDR3 extends over 15 amino acids. Trimming cost V 4 bases and J 3 bases, with 15 bases left between them. DNA for the CDR3: TGTGCCAGCAGCTCTGATTTGGTTCGGTACTATGGCTACACCTTC. It specifies CASSSDLVRYYGYTF.

V is TRBV18 and J is TRBJ1-5; D is ambiguous. The length of the CDR3 is 15 residues. V lost 5 bases and J lost 2, with 13 bases in between. Germline-derived CDR1 and CDR2 are KGHSH and LQKENI. The CDR3, as DNA: TGTGCCAGCTCAGACACAGAGGTGGGCAATCAGCCCCAGCATTTT. Its translation: CASSDTEVGNQPQHF.

The V and J genes are TRBV27 and TRBJ2-1; 9 bases line up with TRBD2. The ends lost 4 bases at V and 2 bases at J; junction bases unmatched: 3. The germline V gene encodes CDR1 MNHEY and CDR2 SMNVEV (reference sequence). The CDR3 is 15 residues long. DNA for the CDR3: TGTGCCAGCAGTTCTAGCGGGGCTCCCTACAATGAGCAGTTCTTC. This codes for CASSSSGAPYNEQFF.

The gene calls are TRBV13 and TRBJ1-1; D call uncertain. Trimming cost V 0 bases and J 3 bases, with 8 bases left between them. The germline gives CDR1 PRHDT, CDR2 FYEKMQ (reference sequence). This CDR3 is 14 amino acids long. CDR3 nucleotides: TGTGCCAGCAGCTTAGGGGGAATGGACACTGAAGCTTTCTTT. This encodes CASSLGGMDTEAFF.

This chain links TRBV6-5 with TRBJ2-7; D unresolved. Germline CDR1 reads MNHEY; CDR2 reads SVGAGI. V lost 2 bases and J lost 3, with 14 bases in between. The CDR3 contains 15 residues. CDR3 nucleotide sequence: TGTGCCAGCAGTTACGGGCTAACCCCGGGCTACGAGCAGTACTTC. Its translation: CASSYGLTPGYEQYF.

The sample holds a few counts of this clone. The chain couples TRBV27 to TRBJ1-5, with TRBD1 as a possible D gene (6 bases). The V end lost 2 bases, the J end lost 6 bases, and 14 bases lay between the germline ends. Germline V CDR1 and CDR2: MNHEY, SMNVEV (reference sequence). The CDR3 has 15 amino acids. The CDR3 sequence is CASSLLSGAAQPQHF. CDR3 nucleotide sequence: TGTGCCAGCAGTTTACTATCAGGGGCAGCTCAGCCCCAGCATTTT.

The V and J genes are TRBV28 and TRBJ1-6; 9 bases align to TRBD1. This CDR3 is built from 15 residues. Germline CDR1 reads MDHEN; CDR2 reads SYDVKM. The trim removed 5 bases at V and 9 bases at J, leaving 8 bases unmatched. The chain's CDR3 is CASSPMTTGGSPLHF. The CDR3 nucleotides read TGTGCCAGCAGTCCAATGACGACAGGGGGTTCACCCCTCCACTTT.

The J gene is TRBJ2-1, the V gene TRBV4-2; TRBD1 matches at 7 bases. V lost 3 bases and J lost 5; bases outside the gene matches: 10. From germline, CDR1 is LGHNA and CDR2 YNFKEQ. The length of the CDR3 is 16 residues. CDR3: CASSHVTGEQNNEQFF. The CDR3 DNA reads TGTGCCAGCAGCCACGTAACAGGGGAACAAAACAATGAGCAGTTCTTC.